The entry below describes one T cell receptor (beta chain). Data came from immunoSEQ multiplex PCR; TCRdb stores just in-frame clones and leaves some out. In the table there are over 80,000 clones, 75% to 90% of which are singletons. This sample is drawn from a study of blood T cell repertoires in COVID-19. Background on the study: Samples of COVID-19 (acute and convalescent) were obtained from the United States, Italy and Spain. The cDNA or gDNA used as material had been derived from T cells, B-cell-depleted T cells, or PBMCs.

This CDR3 region has 20 residues. J lost 7 bases, V lost 4 bases, and 19 bases had no gene match. The germline V gene has CDR1 MDHEN and CDR2 SYDVKM. The receptor was isolated from an older man with active or convalescent COVID-19. The material sequenced was peripheral blood. The rearrangement links TRBV28 to TRBJ2-3; TRBD2 matches 14 bases. The CDR3 DNA follows: TGTGCCAGCAGTTCCTACCGGGACGGCGGGACTAGCGGGAGTTTCAATACGCAGTATTTT. Translation gives CASSSYRDGGTSGSFNTQYF. Complete variable domain (other parts from reference TRBV28 and TRBJ2-3): DVKVTQSSRYLVKRTGEKVFLECVQDMDHENMFWYRQDPGLGLRLIYFSYDVKMKEKGDIPEGYSVSREKKERFSLILESASTNQTSMYLCASSSYRDGGTSGSFNTQYFGPGTRLTVL.